These 23 T cell receptor beta chains were sequenced from one sample in a study of T cells after yellow fever vaccination. Via MiXCR, TCRdb re-called the 5' RACE reads, giving one row per CDR3 protein. This sample yields nearly 550,000 distinct CDR3 sequences, of which 19% are seen a single time; approximately 14% belongs to the top ten. The sample consisted of PBMCs, taken 15 days after the yellow fever booster vaccination. These receptors originate from a man aged 25 to 40 who received the YFV17D yellow fever vaccine.

This clonotype was found a few times. The chain has TRBV20-1 and TRBJ2-1; 9 nucleotides line up with TRBD1. CDR3 length: 13 residues. V lost 3 bases and J lost 8; bases outside the gene matches: 5. Germline-derived CDR1 and CDR2 are DFQATT and SNEGSKA (reference sequence). The CDR3 DNA is TGCAGTGCTAGCGGGACAGGGCCCCATGAGCAGTTCTTC. This translates into CSASGTGPHEQFF.

This clonotype was found a few times. The chain joins TRBV6-2 or TRBV6-3 to TRBJ2-4; 7 nucleotides agree with TRBD1. Germline CDR1 is MNHEY and CDR2 is SVGEGT. This CDR3 has 13 residues. Losses at the gene ends were 6 bases for V and 5 bases for J; bases not matched to a gene: 4. As DNA, the CDR3 is TGTGCCAGCAGAAGACAGGGTGAAAACATTCAGTACTTC. This translates into CASRRQGENIQYF.

The chain uses TRBV20-1 and TRBJ2-7; D is perhaps TRBD1 or TRBD2 (5 bases each). CDR3 length: 16 amino acids. Germline V gene lookup returns CDR1 DFQATT and CDR2 SNEGSKA (reference sequence). Trimming pared 0 bases from V and 5 bases from J, leaving 20 bases between. The CDR3 region is CSARDPGIVGPHEQYF. The DNA for the CDR3 is TGCAGTGCTAGAGATCCGGGGATAGTGGGGCCCCACGAGCAGTACTTC.

This clonotype occurred a few times. The gene calls are TRBV5-1 and TRBJ2-7, with 7 bases lining up with TRBD2. Germline CDR1 SGHRS, CDR2 YFSETQ. CDR3 size: 16 residues. Losses at the gene ends were 3 bases for V and 0 bases for J; bases not matched to a gene: 9. CDR3 DNA: TGCGCCAGCAGCTACCTTGCCCTAGCGGCCTCCTACGAGCAGTACTTC. Translation gives CASSYLALAASYEQYF.

The rearrangement joins TRBV10-3 to TRBJ2-7; 8 nucleotides line up with TRBD2. This CDR3 spans 15 amino acids. Unmatched junction bases numbered 8, after V lost 0 bases and J lost 7 bases. The V gene's germline CDR1 is ENHRY and CDR2 SYGVKD. The chain's CDR3 is CAISESTGGPYEQYF. The CDR3 region has the DNA TGTGCCATCAGTGAGTCGACGGGAGGGCCGTATGAGCAGTACTTC.

CDR3 in amino acids: CASSQDYGSTDTQYF. The CDR3 DNA is TGCGCCAGCAGCCAAGATTACGGAAGCACAGATACGCAGTATTTT. The genes are TRBV4-3 and TRBJ2-3; D not certain. Trimming pared 0 bases from V and 0 bases from J, leaving 7 bases between. The CDR3 extends over 15 amino acids. Germline CDR1 LGHNA, CDR2 YSLEER.

The chain carries TRBV27 and TRBJ1-6; a weak D match, TRBD1 (5 bases). CDR1 is MNHEY, CDR2 SMNVEV, per germline (reference sequence). Trimming removed 3 bases from V and 7 bases from J, with 25 bases in between. The CDR3 runs 19 residues. The CDR3 is CASSFRRNQGTLLNSPLHF. The CDR3, as DNA: TGTGCCAGCAGTTTCCGGCGGAACCAGGGAACCCTCTTAAATTCACCCCTCCACTTT.

This clonotype showed up just a few times. The chain couples TRBV12-3 or TRBV12-4 to TRBJ2-3; a weak D match, TRBD1 (5 bases). CDR3 size: 15 residues. V lost 1 base, J lost 1 base, and 9 bases lay in between. This CDR3 reads CASSLEGKGTDTQYF. In nucleotides, the CDR3 is TGTGCCAGCAGTTTAGAGGGGAAAGGCACAGATACGCAGTATTTT.

CDR3 loop: CASSMPGSGVHEQFF. The CDR3 DNA follows: TGTGCCAGTAGTATGCCGGGATCGGGAGTCCATGAGCAGTTCTTC. The V call is TRBV19, the J call TRBJ2-1, with a tentative D call TRBD2 (6 bases). V lost 3 bases and J 8 bases, leaving 17 bases between the germline ends. The CDR3 length is 15 residues. Germline V lookup: CDR1 LNHDA, CDR2 SQIVND (reference sequence).

This clonotype has more than one count but fewer than ten. The chain is built from TRBV6-2 or TRBV6-3 and TRBJ1-5, with 9 bases matching TRBD1. V lost 4 bases and J lost 6; bases outside the gene matches: 7. Germline-derived CDR1 and CDR2 are MNHEY and SVGEGT. The CDR3 loop spans 15 amino acids. The CDR3 DNA reads TGTGCCAGCAGTTGGGGACAGGGCTGGGGTCAGCCCCAGCATTTT. Translation: CASSWGQGWGQPQHF.

The genes are TRBV12-3 or TRBV12-4 and TRBJ1-1; D is uncertain. The CDR3 is 14 residues long. The V gene lost 1 base and the J gene lost 10 bases, with 16 bases spanning the gap. The chain's CDR3 is CASSLDLRQLTAFF. The CDR3 nucleotides are TGTGCCAGCAGTTTAGATTTAAGGCAGCTTACAGCTTTCTTT.

The V call is TRBV7-8, the J call TRBJ2-5, with TRBD2 matching 7 bases. The J segment lost 7 bases and the V segment lost 2 bases, leaving 13 bases of the junction unmatched. The CDR3 totals 16 residues. CDR1 is SGHVS and CDR2 is FQNEAQ in the germline V gene. CDR3 sequence reads: CASSLPPGRGSRTQYF. CDR3 DNA: TGTGCCAGCAGCTTACCGCCAGGGCGCGGGAGCAGGACCCAGTACTTC.

This clonotype was counted a few times. The V gene is TRBV6-5, the J gene TRBJ2-1; D possibly corresponds to TRBD2 (5 bases). Germline V gene sequence: CDR1 MNHEY, CDR2 SVGAGI. The CDR3 is 17 residues long. V lost 2 bases, J lost 7 bases, and 21 bases lay in between. The CDR3 protein is CASSYSLRAVSGNEQFF. Written as DNA, the CDR3 is TGTGCCAGCAGTTACAGTTTGCGGGCAGTATCGGGGAATGAGCAGTTCTTC.

The chain joins TRBV10-3 to TRBJ2-2; TRBD2 matches 7 bases. Germline CDR1 reads ENHRY; CDR2 reads SYGVKD. CDR3 length: 14 residues. V gave up 10 bases and J gave up 2 bases; unmatched junction bases: 7. The CDR3 loop is CASRAGANTGELFF. The CDR3 DNA reads as TGTGCCAGCCGTGCGGGAGCAAACACCGGGGAGCTGTTTTTT.

CDR3 sequence (DNA): TGTGCCACCAGCCTCGGACACACGAACACCGGGGAGCTGTTTTTT. Amino acid sequence: CATSLGHTNTGELFF. The chain has TRBV15 and TRBJ2-2; perhaps TRBD1 as D (5 bases). The CDR3 covers 15 residues. Trimming cost V 5 bases and J 0 bases, with 10 bases left between them. Germline assignment: CDR1 LNHNV and CDR2 YYDKDF (reference sequence).

This chain uses TRBV29-1 with TRBJ1-4; 7 bases line up with TRBD1. CDR1 is SQVTM and CDR2 is ANQGSEA in the germline V gene. This CDR3 has 12 residues. With 7 bases clipped from V and 10 bases from J, the junction kept 9 bases outside the gene matches. The CDR3 nucleotides read TGCAGCGGAGGACAGGAGTGGGGAAAACTGTTTTTT. Translated: CSGGQEWGKLFF.

This clonotype was observed a few times. The rearrangement links TRBV20-1 to TRBJ2-3; 8 nucleotides agree with TRBD2. Germline trimming cut 5 bases from V and 6 bases from J; bases unmatched to any gene: 10. From germline, CDR1 is DFQATT and CDR2 SNEGSKA (reference sequence). CDR3 length: 14 residues. The DNA for the CDR3 is TGCAGTGCTGACCTGGGACTAGTACGGGATACGCAGTATTTT. This codes for CSADLGLVRDTQYF.

The V and J genes are TRBV5-1 and TRBJ2-2, with no clear D. Germline V gene data show CDR1 as SGHRS and CDR2 as YFSETQ. V was shortened by 2 bases and J by 4 bases, with 15 bases between the two germline ends. The CDR3 covers 16 residues. The CDR3 reads CASSFGPTVSTGELFF. The CDR3 DNA is TGCGCCAGCAGCTTCGGGCCGACGGTCAGCACCGGGGAGCTGTTTTTT.

There are a few counts of this clonotype. The chain links TRBV7-8 to TRBJ2-2; possibly TRBD1 or TRBD2 for D (6 bases each). V was pared by 4 bases and J by 7 bases, with 19 bases between. The CDR3 runs 16 residues. CDR1 is SGHVS and CDR2 is FQNEAQ in the germline V gene. The CDR3 reads CASSSPRGRLIGELFF. DNA of the CDR3: TGTGCCAGCAGCTCCCCGAGGGGGAGGTTAATCGGGGAGCTGTTTTTT. Full variable domain (outside the CDR3, taken from reference TRBV7-8 and TRBJ2-2): GAGVSQSPRYKVAKRGQDVALRCDPISGHVSLFWYQQALGQGPEFLTYFQNEAQLDKSGLPSDRFFAERPEGSVSTLKIQRTQQEDSAVYLCASSSPRGRLIGELFFGEGSRLTVL.

This clonotype was recorded a few times. This sequence joins TRBV9 and TRBJ2-1; no clear D. The CDR3 extends over 15 amino acids. Trimming removed 4 bases at V and 2 bases at J, with 13 bases between. CDR1 is SGDLS and CDR2 is YYNGEE in the germline V gene. The CDR3 DNA sequence: TGTGCCAGCAGCACTGAGGAATCCCCCTACAATGAGCAGTTCTTC. This sequence encodes CASSTEESPYNEQFF. The full variable domain, rest sourced from reference TRBV9 and TRBJ2-1, is DSGVTQTPKHLITATGQRVTLRCSPRSGDLSVYWYQQSLDQGLQFLIQYYNGEERAKGNILERFSAQQFPDLHSELNLSSLELGDSALYFCASSTEESPYNEQFFGPGTRLTVL.

The rearrangement links TRBV4-3 to TRBJ2-7; D gene ambiguous. Germline V gives CDR1 LGHNA, CDR2 YSLEER. This CDR3 has 13 amino acids. V was pared by 3 bases and J by 1 base, with 7 bases between. The CDR3 DNA sequence: TGCGCCAGCAGCCAGGCTTATTCCTACGAGCAGTACTTC. Translating it yields CASSQAYSYEQYF.

The gene calls are TRBV10-2 and TRBJ2-2; D is unresolved. The V gene lost 8 bases and the J gene lost 8 bases, with 12 bases spanning the gap. The germline gives CDR1 WSHSY, CDR2 SAAADI. The CDR3 sequence is 12 residues long. For the CDR3, the DNA is TGCGCCAGCGAATCCGGGCCAGGGGAGCTGTTTTTT. It translates to CASESGPGELFF.

This clonotype was seen a handful of times. J is TRBJ2-3 and V is TRBV29-1, with D perhaps matching TRBD1 (6 bases). From germline, CDR1 is SQVTM and CDR2 ANQGSEA. This CDR3 spans 15 amino acids. V lost 4 bases to trimming and J lost 0 bases, with 14 bases between them. The CDR3 spells CSVARQEDSTDTQYF. The DNA of the CDR3 is TGCAGCGTTGCCCGACAGGAAGACAGCACAGATACGCAGTATTTT.